This TCR beta chain comes out of a study of blood T cell repertoires in COVID-19. TCRdb's table, derived via immunoSEQ multiplex PCR, lists solely in-frame clones and lacks some. The table has around 100,000 clones, more than 75% seen once. This CDR3 region has 17 residues. CDR1 and CDR2 (germline): MNHEY, SMNVEV (reference sequence). Trimming cost V 6 bases and J 6 bases; bases outside gene matches: 16. Sequencing used peripheral blood. The TCR originated in a human donor in a cohort sampled during active COVID-19. The chain uses TRBV27 and TRBJ1-2; 10 bases agree with TRBD1. In nucleotides, the CDR3 is TGTGCCAGCAGGGCCGGGACAGGGGAGGGAGGGGTGAATGGCTACACCTTC. Its translation: CASRAGTGEGGVNGYTF.